This is a list of T cell receptor beta chains from one sample in a study of blood T cells in healthy people across ages. TCRdb ran MiXCR on the 5' RACE reads and lists one entry per CDR3 protein. The sample records roughly 800,000 distinct CDR3 sequences, 58% being singletons. Sequenced: blood. These receptors came from a young man in good health. CDR3s include the opening cysteine and the closing phenylalanine or tryptophan. The D gene is left open where the match is weak. Clone size, where shown, is once, few, many, or a class for clones that have expanded.

TRBV12-3/TRBV12-4,TRBD1,TRBJ1-5,-,CASSSTGRGNQPQHF,TGTGCCAGCAGCTCGACAGGGCGGGGCAATCAGCCCCAGCATTTT
TRBV5-1,-,TRBJ2-5,-,CASSLRADQETQYF,TGCGCCAGCAGCTTAAGGGCGGACCAAGAGACCCAGTACTTC
TRBV6-5,-,TRBJ1-2,-,CASSYRGVGIDGYTF,TGTGCCAGCAGTTATCGAGGGGTCGGCATAGATGGCTACACCTTC
TRBV25-1,-,TRBJ2-7,few,CASSEKTEEFPSYEQYF,TGTGCCAGCAGTGAAAAAACGGAAGAATTCCCATCCTACGAGCAGTACTTC
TRBV9,-,TRBJ2-3,-,CASSVETGGDTQYF,TGTGCCAGCAGCGTCGAGACAGGAGGGGATACGCAGTATTTT
TRBV20-1,-,TRBJ2-1,-,CSASFSSPSNEQFF,TGCAGTGCTAGTTTTAGCTCCCCGTCAAACGAGCAGTTCTTC
TRBV20-1,TRBD1,TRBJ2-7,few,CSVPGQGEREQYF,TGCAGTGTCCCCGGGCAGGGGGAGCGCGAGCAGTACTTC
TRBV4-2,-,TRBJ2-1,few,CASSQAGVENEQFF,TGTGCCAGCAGCCAAGCGGGAGTCGAAAATGAGCAGTTCTTC
TRBV20-1,-,TRBJ2-7,few,CSARPLVASSYEQYF,TGCAGTGCTAGGCCACTAGTCGCGTCTTCCTACGAGCAGTACTTC
TRBV29-1,TRBD2,TRBJ2-3,few,CSVEKAGGGDTQYF,TGCAGCGTTGAAAAAGCGGGAGGTGGAGATACGCAGTATTTT
TRBV20-1,-,TRBJ2-1,few,CSAIDPLGSSYNEQFF,TGCAGTGCTATCGACCCACTAGGAAGTTCCTACAATGAGCAGTTCTTC
TRBV30,-,TRBJ2-5,-,CAWSGSSSETQYF,TGTGCCTGGAGTGGGTCTAGCTCAGAGACCCAGTACTTC
TRBV6-5,-,TRBJ1-2,-,CAGRGDSLYGYTF,TGTGCCGGCAGGGGAGACAGCCTCTATGGCTACACCTTC
TRBV6-2/TRBV6-3,-,TRBJ2-1,-,CASSYRALTRREQFF,TGTGCCAGCAGTTACAGGGCTCTAACCCGCCGTGAGCAGTTCTTC
TRBV2,TRBD1,TRBJ2-7,-,CASRDTTGLTYEQYF,TGTGCCAGCAGAGATACGACAGGGCTCACCTACGAGCAGTACTTC
TRBV28,TRBD1,TRBJ1-4,-,CASSLTGGDEKLFF,TGTGCCAGCAGTTTAACAGGGGGCGATGAAAAACTGTTTTTT
TRBV6-5,TRBD1,TRBJ2-7,-,CATGAPLNEQYF,TGCGCCACAGGGGCCCCCCTTAATGAGCAGTACTTC
TRBV6-6,-,TRBJ2-3,-,CASSQGHRLDTQYF,TGTGCCAGCAGTCAAGGGCACAGATTAGACACGCAGTATTTT
TRBV7-6,TRBD2,TRBJ2-7,-,CASSRTAGDPSYEQYF,TGTGCCAGCAGCCGAACCGCGGGGGACCCCTCCTACGAGCAGTACTTC
TRBV27,TRBD1,TRBJ1-1,-,CASSFFEAGGGRNTEAFF,TGTGCCAGCAGTTTTTTTGAGGCAGGGGGTGGACGAAACACTGAAGCTTTCTTT
TRBV29-1,-,TRBJ1-4,-,CSVGVTGWNEKLFF,TGCAGCGTTGGGGTTACGGGTTGGAATGAAAAACTGTTTTTT
TRBV6-6,-,TRBJ2-7,-,CASVGRENYEQYF,TGTGCCAGCGTTGGCAGGGAGAATTACGAGCAGTACTTC
TRBV15,-,TRBJ2-3,few,CATSKRQGSDTQYF,TGTGCCACCAGCAAACGACAAGGATCAGATACGCAGTATTTT
TRBV12-3/TRBV12-4,TRBD2,TRBJ2-4,once,CASSPLRSRGVSKNIQYF,TGTGCCAGCAGTCCCCTTCGGTCTCGGGGGGTGTCCAAAAACATTCAGTACTTC
TRBV20-1,TRBD2,TRBJ2-7,-,CSARETLVPGTSSYEQYF,TGCAGTGCTAGAGAAACCCTAGTCCCAGGGACTAGCAGCTACGAGCAGTACTTC
TRBV29-1,TRBD1,TRBJ2-1,-,CSVEGQKSSYNEQFF,TGCAGCGTTGAGGGACAGAAGAGCTCCTACAATGAGCAGTTCTTC
TRBV18,-,TRBJ2-3,few,CASSPSGPQYF,TGTGCCAGCTCACCCTCCGGGCCGCAGTATTTT
TRBV20-1,-,TRBJ2-1,-,CSARGPISSYNEQFF,TGCAGTGCTAGAGGGCCCATTAGCTCCTACAATGAGCAGTTCTTC
TRBV20-1,-,TRBJ2-1,-,CSARPGKLSFYNEQFF,TGCAGTGCTAGACCGGGAAAACTCAGCTTCTACAATGAGCAGTTCTTC
TRBV6-5,-,TRBJ1-1,-,CASSIAPGNTEAFF,TGTGCCAGCAGCATAGCCCCCGGAAACACTGAAGCTTTCTTT
TRBV29-1,TRBD2,TRBJ2-1,-,CSVGPGLGNEQFF,TGCAGCGTAGGGCCGGGACTAGGTAATGAGCAGTTCTTC
TRBV20-1,-,TRBJ2-1,few,CSASYRRRDNEQFF,TGCAGTGCTAGTTATCGGCGAAGGGACAATGAGCAGTTCTTC
TRBV4-2,-,TRBJ1-4,-,CASSLDRDEKLFF,TGTGCCAGCAGCCTCGATCGGGATGAAAAACTGTTTTTT
TRBV18,-,TRBJ2-6,-,CASSPRTGANVLTF,TGTGCCAGCTCACCTCGGACTGGGGCCAACGTCCTGACTTTC
TRBV6-1,-,TRBJ2-7,-,CASSEDRRPSYEQYF,TGTGCCAGCAGTGAAGACCGCCGGCCCTCCTACGAGCAGTACTTC
TRBV21-1,-,TRBJ1-2,-,CANLSGCVYGYTF,TGTGCCAACCTCTCAGGTTGTGTCTATGGCTACACCTTC
TRBV20-1,-,TRBJ1-6,few,CSARDYSAKGTLIESPLHF,TGCAGTGCTAGAGATTATTCAGCGAAAGGGACACTAATAGAGTCACCCCTCCACTTT
TRBV30,-,TRBJ1-1,-,CAWRYVVQNTEAFF,TGTGCCTGGAGATACGTCGTTCAGAACACTGAAGCTTTCTTT
TRBV7-9,TRBD1,TRBJ1-6,-,CASSLGPAGTGPSPLHF,TGTGCCAGCAGCTTAGGGCCGGCCGGGACAGGCCCCTCACCCCTCCACTTT
TRBV6-2/TRBV6-3,-,TRBJ2-7,few,CASSSRDWVGEQYF,TGTGCCAGCAGTTCCCGGGACTGGGTTGGCGAGCAGTACTTC
TRBV7-6,TRBD2,TRBJ2-5,-,CASSFIAGGRETQYF,TGTGCCAGCAGCTTTATAGCGGGGGGGCGTGAGACCCAGTACTTC
TRBV9,-,TRBJ1-2,few,CASSVENNFYGYTF,TGTGCCAGCAGCGTAGAGAACAACTTCTATGGCTACACCTTC
TRBV20-1,TRBD2,TRBJ2-3,many,CSAALREGIYGTDTQYF,TGCAGTGCCGCTTTGCGGGAGGGCATTTACGGCACAGATACGCAGTATTTT
TRBV28,-,TRBJ2-5,-,CASLPGNQETQYF,TGTGCCAGCCTCCCGGGTAACCAAGAGACCCAGTACTTC
TRBV2,-,TRBJ2-1,few,CASLRRGNAFDEQFF,TGTGCCAGCCTTCGAAGGGGAAACGCGTTCGATGAGCAGTTCTTC
TRBV29-1,-,TRBJ2-5,many,CSVVGAEGRGTQYF,TGCAGCGTTGTGGGGGCGGAGGGTAGGGGGACCCAGTACTTC
TRBV7-2,-,TRBJ2-1,-,CASSLEGRENEQFF,TGTGCCAGCAGCTTAGAAGGTCGGGAAAATGAGCAGTTCTTC
TRBV10-3,-,TRBJ2-7,few,CAISESTFNGQYF,TGTGCCATCAGTGAGTCGACATTCAACGGGCAGTACTTC
TRBV29-1,-,TRBJ2-7,-,CSVGVYLSYEQYF,TGCAGCGTTGGAGTCTACCTCTCCTACGAGCAGTACTTC